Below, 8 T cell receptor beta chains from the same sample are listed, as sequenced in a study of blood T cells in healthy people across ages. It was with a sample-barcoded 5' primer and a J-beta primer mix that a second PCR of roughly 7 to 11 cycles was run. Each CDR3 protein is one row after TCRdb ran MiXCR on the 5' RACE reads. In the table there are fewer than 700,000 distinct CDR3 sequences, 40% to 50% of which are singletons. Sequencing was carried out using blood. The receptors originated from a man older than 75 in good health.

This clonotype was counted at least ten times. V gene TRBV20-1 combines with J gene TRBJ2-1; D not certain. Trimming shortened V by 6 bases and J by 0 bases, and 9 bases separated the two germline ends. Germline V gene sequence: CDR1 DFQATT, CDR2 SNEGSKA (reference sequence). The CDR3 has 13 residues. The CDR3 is CSARISSYNEQFF. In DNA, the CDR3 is TGCAGTGCCAGAATAAGCTCCTACAATGAGCAGTTCTTC.

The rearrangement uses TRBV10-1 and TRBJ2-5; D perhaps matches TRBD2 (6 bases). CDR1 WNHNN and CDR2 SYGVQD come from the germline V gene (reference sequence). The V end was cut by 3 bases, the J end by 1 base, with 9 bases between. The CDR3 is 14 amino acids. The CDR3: CASSERRAQETQYF. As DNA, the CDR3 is TGCGCCAGCAGTGAACGGAGGGCCCAAGAGACCCAGTACTTC.

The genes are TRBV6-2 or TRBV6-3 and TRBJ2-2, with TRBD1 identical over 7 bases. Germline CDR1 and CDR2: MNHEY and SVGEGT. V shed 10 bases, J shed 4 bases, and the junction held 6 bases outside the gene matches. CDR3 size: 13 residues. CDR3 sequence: CATKGASTGELFF. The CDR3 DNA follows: TGTGCCACCAAGGGGGCTAGCACCGGGGAGCTGTTTTTT.

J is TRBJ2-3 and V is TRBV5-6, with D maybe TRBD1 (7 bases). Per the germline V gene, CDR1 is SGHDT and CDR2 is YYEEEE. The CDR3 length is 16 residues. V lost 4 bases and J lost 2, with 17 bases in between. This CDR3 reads CASSDYRGLPTDTQYF. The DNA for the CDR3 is TGTGCCAGCAGCGACTACAGGGGACTCCCCACAGATACGCAGTATTTT.

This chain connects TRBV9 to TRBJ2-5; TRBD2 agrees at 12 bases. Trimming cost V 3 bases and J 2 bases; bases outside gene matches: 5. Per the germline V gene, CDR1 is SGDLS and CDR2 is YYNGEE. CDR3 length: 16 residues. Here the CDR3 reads CASSAGTSGLQETQYF. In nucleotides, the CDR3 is TGTGCCAGCAGCGCCGGGACTAGCGGGCTACAAGAGACCCAGTACTTC.

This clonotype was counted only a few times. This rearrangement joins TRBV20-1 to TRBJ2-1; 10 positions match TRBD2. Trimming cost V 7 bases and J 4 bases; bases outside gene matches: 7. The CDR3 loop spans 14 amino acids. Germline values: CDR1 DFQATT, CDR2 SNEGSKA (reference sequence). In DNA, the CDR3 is TGCAGTGGGGCCTCTAGCGGGGGATACAATGAGCAGTTCTTC. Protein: CSGASSGGYNEQFF.

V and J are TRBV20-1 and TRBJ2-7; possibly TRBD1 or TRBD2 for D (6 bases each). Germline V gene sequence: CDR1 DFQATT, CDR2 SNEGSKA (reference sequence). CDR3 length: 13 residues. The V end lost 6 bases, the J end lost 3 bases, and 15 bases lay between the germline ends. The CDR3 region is CSAGARGGYEQYF. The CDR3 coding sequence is TGCAGTGCGGGGGCCAGGGGAGGCTACGAGCAGTACTTC.

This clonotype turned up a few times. The CDR3 sequence: CASSLATGGATDTQYF. Written as DNA, the CDR3 is TGTGCCAGCAGTTTAGCTACGGGAGGTGCGACAGATACGCAGTATTTT. V gene TRBV12-3 or TRBV12-4 combines with J gene TRBJ2-3, with 7 bases fitting TRBD2. V lost 0 bases, J lost 3 bases, and 6 bases stayed unmatched. The CDR3 spans 16 residues.